Shown below are 24 T cell receptor beta chains from a single sample sequenced in a study of T cell changes during pregnancy in multiple sclerosis. The assay was immunoSEQ multiplex PCR, and TCRdb's table has in-frame clones only and misses some. The sample lists roughly 110,000 clones, roughly 92% occurring once. The sample was peripheral blood, taken after pregnancy. All receptors come from a female donor with multiple sclerosis, enrolled in a pregnancy study.

V usage is TRBV19 and J usage is TRBJ2-2; 8 positions agree with TRBD1. J was trimmed by 4 bases and V by 3 bases; bases with no gene match: 7. Looked up from germline, CDR1 is LNHDA and CDR2 is SQIVND (reference sequence). This CDR3 has 16 residues. CDR3 in amino acids: CASSIGQGAGTGELFF. In nucleotides, the CDR3 is TGTGCCAGTAGTATTGGGCAGGGGGCGGGCACCGGGGAGCTGTTTTTT. Complete variable domain (other parts from reference TRBV19 and TRBJ2-2): DGGITQSPKYLFRKEGQNVTLSCEQNLNHDAMYWYRQDPGQGLRLIYYSQIVNDFQKGDIAEGYSVSREKKESFPLTVTSAQKNPTAFYLCASSIGQGAGTGELFFGEGSRLTVL.

This chain uses TRBV27 with TRBJ1-1, with D tentatively TRBD1 (5 bases). This CDR3 has 15 residues. Germline V CDR1 and CDR2: MNHEY, SMNVEV (reference sequence). V was shortened by 1 base and J by 6 bases, with 15 bases between the two germline ends. The CDR3, as DNA: TGTGCCAGCAGTTTATTTCCAGGGCCATCATCTGAAGCTTTCTTT. As protein: CASSLFPGPSSEAFF.

V and J are TRBV6-6 and TRBJ2-7; D is perhaps TRBD1 (6 bases). The V end was cut by 5 bases, the J end by 2 bases, with 13 bases between. Germline CDR1 MNHNY, CDR2 SVGAGI (reference sequence). This CDR3 is built from 14 residues. The CDR3 nucleotides are TGTGCCAGCAGTCCCCGGGACACTACCTACGAGCAGTACTTC. Its protein product is CASSPRDTTYEQYF.

This chain connects TRBV19 to TRBJ2-1; 8 positions agree with TRBD2. The CDR3 contains 16 residues. Germline V gene data show CDR1 as LNHDA and CDR2 as SQIVND (reference sequence). The ends lost 5 bases at V and 6 bases at J; junction bases unmatched: 12. The CDR3 loop reads CASSFIAGSMSNEQFF. CDR3 nucleotide sequence: TGTGCCAGTAGTTTTATAGCGGGAAGTATGAGCAATGAGCAGTTCTTC.

This clone was counted once. This rearrangement joins TRBV27 to TRBJ1-6; no reliable D call. This CDR3 has 12 amino acids. Germline values: CDR1 MNHEY, CDR2 SMNVEV (reference sequence). Between the trimmed V and J ends, which lost 5 bases and 4 bases, there was a span of 3 bases. CDR3 in amino acids: CASSPYNSPLHF. CDR3 coding DNA: TGTGCCAGCAGTCCTTATAATTCACCCCTCCACTTT.

The rearrangement joins TRBV5-5 to TRBJ2-7, with 11 positions matching TRBD2. The CDR3 has 15 amino acids. CDR1 is SGHKS and CDR2 is YYEKEE in the germline V gene (reference sequence). V lost 0 bases and J lost 3; bases outside the gene matches: 2. CDR3 in amino acids: CASSLVLAGGYEQYF. Written as DNA, the CDR3 is TGTGCCAGCAGCTTGGTCCTAGCGGGGGGCTACGAGCAGTACTTC. Combining the CDR3 with reference TRBV5-5 and TRBJ2-7 gives the whole variable domain DAGVTQSPTHLIKTRGQQVTLRCSPISGHKSVSWYQQVLGQGPQFIFQYYEKEERGRGNFPDRFSARQFPNYSSELNVNALLLGDSALYLCASSLVLAGGYEQYFGPGTRLTVT.

The J gene is TRBJ2-7, the V gene TRBV30, with D uncertain. This CDR3 region has 15 residues. Per germline, CDR1 GTSNPN and CDR2 SVGIG (reference sequence). V was pared by 3 bases and J by 3 bases, with 18 bases between. Here the CDR3 DNA reads TGTGCCTGGAGCCTTACAGCTGACGTGAGCTACGAGCAGTACTTC. It codes for CAWSLTADVSYEQYF.

This sequence joins TRBV11-2 and TRBJ2-1, with D uncertain. V was trimmed by 1 base and J by 4 bases, leaving 5 bases between them. This CDR3 has 13 amino acids. Germline values: CDR1 SGHAT, CDR2 FQNNGV. CDR3 region: CASSLGSYNEQFF. CDR3 bases: TGTGCCAGCAGCTTAGGTTCATACAATGAGCAGTTCTTC.

V is TRBV4-1 and J is TRBJ1-2, with 7 bases aligning to TRBD1. The CDR3 is made up of 18 amino acids. V trimming: 0 bases; J trimming: 8 bases; junction bases outside the gene matches: 18. Germline V CDR1 and CDR2: MGHRA, YSYEKL. CDR3 residues: CASSQDRAGGQGGYGYTF. The CDR3 DNA is TGCGCCAGCAGCCAAGATCGCGCGGGTGGGCAGGGGGGATACGGCTACACCTTC.

The chain combines TRBV15 with TRBJ2-7, with D possibly matching TRBD2 (6 bases). The CDR3 is 16 residues long. Per germline, CDR1 LNHNV and CDR2 YYDKDF (reference sequence). Trimming took 0 bases from V and 4 from J, leaving 16 bases between them. In DNA, the CDR3 is TGTGCCACCAGCAGAGATGGGCGGAGGGGAGAGTACGAGCAGTACTTC. Its protein product is CATSRDGRRGEYEQYF. Complete variable domain (other parts from reference TRBV15 and TRBJ2-7): DAMVIQNPRYQVTQFGKPVTLSCSQTLNHNVMYWYQQKSSQAPKLLFHYYDKDFNNEADTPDNFQSRRPNTSFCFLDIRSPGLGDTAMYLCATSRDGRRGEYEQYFGPGTRLTVT.

This chain joins TRBV2 and TRBJ2-5; 13 bases are a match to TRBD2. This CDR3 region has 16 residues. Germline V lookup: CDR1 SNHLY, CDR2 FYNNEI. The V segment lost 4 bases and the J segment 1 base; nucleotides outside the gene matches: 3. The CDR3: CASSGGTSGVQETQYF. CDR3 in DNA: TGTGCCAGCAGTGGCGGGACTAGCGGGGTCCAAGAGACCCAGTACTTC.

The rearrangement links TRBV6-6 to TRBJ1-1, with 7 bases aligning to TRBD1. The CDR3 consists of 12 residues. Germline V gene lookup returns CDR1 MNHNY and CDR2 SVGAGI (reference sequence). Losses at the gene ends were 7 bases for V and 6 bases for J; bases not matched to a gene: 5. The CDR3 coding sequence is TGTGCCAGCACCGCGGGACAGTCTGAAGCTTTCTTT. Translated, it gives CASTAGQSEAFF.

V is TRBV5-1 and J is TRBJ1-2; 12 positions match TRBD1. This CDR3 comprises 15 residues. Per the germline V gene, CDR1 is SGHRS and CDR2 is YFSETQ. V trimming: 4 bases; J trimming: 5 bases; junction bases outside the gene matches: 6. CDR3 in amino acids: CASSVEGQGAYGYTF. The CDR3 nucleotides read TGCGCCAGCAGCGTGGAGGGACAGGGGGCTTATGGCTACACCTTC.

J is TRBJ2-3 and V is TRBV29-1, with 12 positions matching TRBD1. CDR3 length: 15 residues. Per the germline V gene, CDR1 is SQVTM and CDR2 is ANQGSEA. V was clipped by 6 bases and J by 7 bases; unmatched bases: 11. The CDR3 here is CSVSPPGQGAYTQYF. As DNA, the CDR3 is TGCAGCGTCAGCCCCCCGGGACAGGGGGCTTATACGCAGTATTTT.

The table lists this clone with a few counts. The chain couples TRBV10-3 to TRBJ1-5; D might be TRBD1 (5 bases). Trimming pared 3 bases from V and 0 bases from J, leaving 9 bases between. CDR1 is ENHRY, CDR2 SYGVKD, per germline. The CDR3 runs to 15 residues. The CDR3 protein is CAISEGAYSNQPQHF. CDR3 DNA: TGTGCCATCAGTGAAGGGGCTTATAGCAATCAGCCCCAGCATTTT.

The chain recombines TRBV10-3 with TRBJ2-1, with TRBD2 matching 10 bases. Germline loops: CDR1 ENHRY, CDR2 SYGVKD. V trimming: 7 bases; J trimming: 8 bases; junction bases outside the gene matches: 5. This CDR3 contains 13 residues. CDR3 DNA: TGTGCCATCACTAGCGGGAGTGTGGATGAGCAGTTCTTC. This sequence encodes CAITSGSVDEQFF.

The chain combines TRBV9 with TRBJ2-7, with D uncertain. Germline CDR1 is SGDLS and CDR2 is YYNGEE. This CDR3 contains 16 residues. V was pared by 1 base and J by 1 base, with 15 bases between. CDR3 region: CASSVSETSGSYEQYF. CDR3 nucleotide sequence: TGTGCCAGCAGCGTAAGTGAGACGTCCGGGTCCTACGAGCAGTACTTC.

The chain carries TRBV18 and TRBJ1-4; TRBD1 matches 8 bases. The CDR3 extends over 15 amino acids. Germline CDR1 and CDR2: KGHSH and LQKENI. Losses at the gene ends were 6 bases for V and 6 bases for J; bases not matched to a gene: 9. This CDR3 reads CASSPDQGADEKLFF. The CDR3, as DNA: TGTGCCAGCTCCCCTGATCAGGGGGCGGATGAAAAACTGTTTTTT.

This chain uses TRBV7-2 with TRBJ2-4, with 13 bases fitting TRBD2. Germline CDR1 is SGHTA and CDR2 is FQGNSA. V lost 5 bases and J lost 3; bases outside the gene matches: 7. The CDR3 covers 17 residues. CDR3: CASSITSGGAVKNIQYF. DNA of the CDR3: TGTGCCAGCAGCATAACTAGCGGGGGGGCCGTCAAAAACATTCAGTACTTC.

The rearrangement links TRBV19 to TRBJ1-6, with TRBD1 as a possible D gene (5 bases). Germline V CDR1 and CDR2: LNHDA, SQIVND (reference sequence). Trimming stripped 3 bases from V and 6 bases from J, with 9 bases between. This CDR3 is built from 14 residues. CDR3 bases: TGTGCCAGTAGTATGGGGCCGGCTAATTCACCCCTCCACTTT. Its protein product is CASSMGPANSPLHF. Combining the CDR3 with reference TRBV19 and TRBJ1-6 gives the whole variable domain DGGITQSPKYLFRKEGQNVTLSCEQNLNHDAMYWYRQDPGQGLRLIYYSQIVNDFQKGDIAEGYSVSREKKESFPLTVTSAQKNPTAFYLCASSMGPANSPLHFGNGTRLTVT.

The chain has TRBV7-9 and TRBJ2-3; D is possibly TRBD1 (6 bases). The V end lost 2 bases, the J end lost 2 bases, and 11 bases lay between the germline ends. The length of the CDR3 is 15 residues. The germline V gene encodes CDR1 SEHNR and CDR2 FQNEAQ (reference sequence). The CDR3 here is CASSLTQGNTDTQYF. CDR3 DNA sequence: TGTGCCAGCAGCTTAACACAGGGAAACACAGATACGCAGTATTTT. Full variable domain (missing parts from reference TRBV7-9 and TRBJ2-3): DTGVSQNPRHKITKRGQNVTFRCDPISEHNRLYWYRQTLGQGPEFLTYFQNEAQLEKSRLLSDRFSAERPKGSFSTLEIQRTEQGDSAMYLCASSLTQGNTDTQYFGPGTRLTVL.

The CDR3 DNA follows: TGTGCCAGCAGCCCAACCGGGACAGGGTCTCGCTATGGCTACACCTTC. Its translation is CASSPTGTGSRYGYTF. The V and J genes are TRBV7-8 and TRBJ1-2; TRBD1 matches at 9 bases. The ends lost 5 bases at V and 4 bases at J; junction bases unmatched: 11. Germline V gives CDR1 SGHVS, CDR2 FQNEAQ. CDR3 length equals 16 residues.

The CDR3 nucleotides read TGTGCCAGCAGAAGGGACAGGAGCTCCTACGAGCAGTACTTC. Its protein is CASRRDRSSYEQYF. The genes are TRBV6-5 and TRBJ2-7, with 8 bases matching TRBD1. The CDR3 has 14 residues. V lost 6 bases, J lost 0 bases, and 4 bases stayed unmatched. The germline gives CDR1 MNHEY, CDR2 SVGAGI.

This clone came up once. The chain recombines TRBV5-6 with TRBJ2-7, with D possibly being TRBD2 (6 bases). CDR3 length: 16 amino acids. Trimming took off 0 bases at V and 0 bases at J, with 13 bases between the two ends. Germline V gives CDR1 SGHDT, CDR2 YYEEEE. CDR3 residues: CASSLAGGTISYEQYF. Here the CDR3 DNA reads TGTGCCAGCAGCTTGGCCGGGGGAACAATCTCCTACGAGCAGTACTTC.